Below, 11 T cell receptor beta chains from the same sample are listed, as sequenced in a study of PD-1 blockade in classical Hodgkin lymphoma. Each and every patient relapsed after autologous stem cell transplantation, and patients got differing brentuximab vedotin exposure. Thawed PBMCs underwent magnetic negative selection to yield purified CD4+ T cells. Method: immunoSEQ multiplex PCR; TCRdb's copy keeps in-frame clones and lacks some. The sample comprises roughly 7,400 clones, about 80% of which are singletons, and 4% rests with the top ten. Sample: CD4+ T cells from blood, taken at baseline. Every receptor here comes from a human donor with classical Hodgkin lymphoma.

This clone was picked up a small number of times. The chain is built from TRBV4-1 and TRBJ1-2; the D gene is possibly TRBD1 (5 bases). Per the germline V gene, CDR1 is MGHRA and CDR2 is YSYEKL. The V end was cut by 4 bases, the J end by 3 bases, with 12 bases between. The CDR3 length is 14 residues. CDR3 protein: CASSPTLTDYGYTF. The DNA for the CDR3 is TGCGCCAGCAGCCCTACTCTGACAGACTATGGCTACACCTTC.

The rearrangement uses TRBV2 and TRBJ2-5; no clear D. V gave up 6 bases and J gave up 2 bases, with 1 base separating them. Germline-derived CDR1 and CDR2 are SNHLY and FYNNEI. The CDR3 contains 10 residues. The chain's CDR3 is CASRQETQYF. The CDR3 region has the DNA TGTGCCAGCAGACAAGAGACCCAGTACTTC.

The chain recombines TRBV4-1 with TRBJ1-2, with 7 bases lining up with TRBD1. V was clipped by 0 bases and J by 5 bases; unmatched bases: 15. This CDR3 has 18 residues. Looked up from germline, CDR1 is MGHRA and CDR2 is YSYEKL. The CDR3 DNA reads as TGCGCCAGCAGCCAAGACCCTAAGGGGGCAGGGCGGATGTATGGCTACACCTTC. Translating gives CASSQDPKGAGRMYGYTF.

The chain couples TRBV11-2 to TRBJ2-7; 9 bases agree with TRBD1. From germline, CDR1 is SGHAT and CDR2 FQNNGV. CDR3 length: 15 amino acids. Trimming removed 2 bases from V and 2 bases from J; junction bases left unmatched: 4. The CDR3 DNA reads TGTGCCAGCAGCTTACTGGACAGGGGCCCCTACGAGCAGTACTTC. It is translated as CASSLLDRGPYEQYF.

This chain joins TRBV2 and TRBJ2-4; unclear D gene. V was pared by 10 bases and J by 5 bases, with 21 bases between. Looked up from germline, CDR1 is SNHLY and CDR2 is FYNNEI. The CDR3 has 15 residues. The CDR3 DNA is TGTGCCACCTCAGTGAACCAGCTGAGGCAAAACATTCAGTACTTC. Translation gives CATSVNQLRQNIQYF.

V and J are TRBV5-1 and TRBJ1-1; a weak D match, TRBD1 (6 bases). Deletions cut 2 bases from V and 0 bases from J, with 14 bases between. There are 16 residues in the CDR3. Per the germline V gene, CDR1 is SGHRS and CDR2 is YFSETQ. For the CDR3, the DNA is TGCGCCAGCAGCTTCTCTCGGACAGTCGTGAACACTGAAGCTTTCTTT. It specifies CASSFSRTVVNTEAFF. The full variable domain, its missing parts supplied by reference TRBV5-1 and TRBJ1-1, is KAGVTQTPRYLIKTRGQQVTLSCSPISGHRSVSWYQQTPGQGLQFLFEYFSETQRNKGNFPGRFSGRQFSNSRSEMNVSTLELGDSALYLCASSFSRTVVNTEAFFGQGTRLTVV.

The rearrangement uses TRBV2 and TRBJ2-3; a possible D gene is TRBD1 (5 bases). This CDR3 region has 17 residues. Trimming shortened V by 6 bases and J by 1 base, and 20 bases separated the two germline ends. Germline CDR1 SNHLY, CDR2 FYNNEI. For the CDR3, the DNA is TGTGCCAGCAGCAAGGACACAGGCCTCCTAGGCACAGATACGCAGTATTTT. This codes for CASSKDTGLLGTDTQYF. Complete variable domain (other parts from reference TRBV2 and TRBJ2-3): EPEVTQTPSHQVTQMGQEVILRCVPISNHLYFYWYRQILGQKVEFLVSFYNNEISEKSEIFDDQFSVERPDGSNFTLKIRSTKLEDSAMYFCASSKDTGLLGTDTQYFGPGTRLTVL.

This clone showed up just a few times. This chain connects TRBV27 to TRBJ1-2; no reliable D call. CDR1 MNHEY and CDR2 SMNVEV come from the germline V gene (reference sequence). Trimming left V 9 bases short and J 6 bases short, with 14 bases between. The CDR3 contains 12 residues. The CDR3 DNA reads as TGTGCCAGGATAATTTGGCATCATGGCTACACCTTC. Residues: CARIIWHHGYTF.

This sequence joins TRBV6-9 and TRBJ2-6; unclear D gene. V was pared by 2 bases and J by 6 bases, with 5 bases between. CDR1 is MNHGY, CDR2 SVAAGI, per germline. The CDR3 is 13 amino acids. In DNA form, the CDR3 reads TGTGCCAGCAGTTATGGGTTGGCCAACGTCCTGACTTTC. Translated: CASSYGLANVLTF.

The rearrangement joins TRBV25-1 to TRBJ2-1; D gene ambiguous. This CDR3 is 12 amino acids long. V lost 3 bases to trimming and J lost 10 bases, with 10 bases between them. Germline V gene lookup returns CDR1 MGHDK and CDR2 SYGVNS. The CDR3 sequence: CASSDRHLEQFF. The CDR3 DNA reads TGTGCCAGCAGTGATCGGCACCTCGAGCAGTTCTTC.

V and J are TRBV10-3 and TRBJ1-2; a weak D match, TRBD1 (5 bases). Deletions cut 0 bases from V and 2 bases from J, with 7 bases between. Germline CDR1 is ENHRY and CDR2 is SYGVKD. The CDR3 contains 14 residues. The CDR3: CAISESGRNYGYTF. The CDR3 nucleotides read TGTGCCATCAGTGAGTCGGGGCGGAACTATGGCTACACCTTC.